One and the same sample provided the 24 T cell receptor beta chains below, sequenced in a study of blood T cell repertoires in COVID-19. Generated by immunoSEQ multiplex PCR, the TCRdb table keeps only in-frame clones and is missing some. The profile shows more than 300,000 clones, roughly 90% of them singletons. The sample consisted of peripheral blood. These receptors all stem from a woman between 40 and 50 years old with COVID-19, enrolled during active disease.

This chain connects TRBV19 to TRBJ1-4, with D tentatively TRBD1 (5 bases). V lost 5 bases and J 8 bases, leaving 21 bases between the germline ends. Germline CDR1 is LNHDA and CDR2 is SQIVND (reference sequence). The CDR3 has 16 amino acids. CDR3 DNA: TGTGCCAGTAGTGAGGCCGTCTGGGGCGATGGGGAAAAACTGTTTTTT. Protein sequence: CASSEAVWGDGEKLFF.

This clone turned up a few times. V is TRBV7-3 and J is TRBJ1-3, with 7 nucleotides matching TRBD1. Per the germline V gene, CDR1 is SGHTA and CDR2 is FQGTGA. The CDR3 length is 17 residues. J was trimmed by 0 bases and V by 3 bases; bases with no gene match: 8. The CDR3 is CASSFYAGQSSGNTIYF. CDR3 bases: TGTGCCAGCAGCTTCTATGCGGGACAGAGCTCTGGAAACACCATATATTTT.

This clone showed up just once. V and J are TRBV18 and TRBJ2-3; TRBD2 agrees at 8 bases. This CDR3 has 15 amino acids. Unmatched junction bases numbered 6, after V lost 6 bases and J lost 1 base. Germline V gives CDR1 KGHSH, CDR2 LQKENI. In nucleotides, the CDR3 is TGTGCCAGCTCGTCGTGGCGGGGGGGCACAGATACGCAGTATTTT. It specifies CASSSWRGGTDTQYF.

The chain uses TRBV2 and TRBJ1-3; the D is unclear. Looked up from germline, CDR1 is SNHLY and CDR2 is FYNNEI. The CDR3 covers 14 residues. The germline V and J ends were trimmed by 7 bases and 1 base, with 11 bases remaining between them. The DNA for the CDR3 is TGTGCCAGCACGAACAGCCCATCTGGAAACACCATATATTTT. It codes for CASTNSPSGNTIYF.

The V call is TRBV6-5, the J call TRBJ2-7; the match to TRBD1 covers 9 bases. The CDR3 loop spans 12 amino acids. CDR1 and CDR2 (germline): MNHEY, SVGAGI. Trimming cost V 5 bases and J 6 bases; bases outside gene matches: 2. CDR3 DNA sequence: TGTGCCAGCAGTCCACAGGGGGCCGAGCAGTACTTC. It translates to CASSPQGAEQYF.

This chain connects TRBV19 to TRBJ1-2; weak D call: TRBD1 (5 bases). Germline V gene sequence: CDR1 LNHDA, CDR2 SQIVND (reference sequence). The CDR3 length is 13 residues. Trimming removed 6 bases at V and 2 bases at J, with 10 bases between. CDR3 sequence: CASRRGQNYGYTF. The CDR3 bases are TGTGCCAGTAGAAGGGGTCAGAACTATGGCTACACCTTC.

This chain links TRBV5-1 with TRBJ2-5, with 13 bases that match TRBD2. Trimming cost V 4 bases and J 5 bases; bases outside gene matches: 8. Germline V CDR1 and CDR2: SGHRS, YFSETQ. This CDR3 region has 16 residues. CDR3 bases: TGCGCCAGCAGCCGGACTAGCGGGAGAGGGGACGAGACCCAGTACTTC. Its translation: CASSRTSGRGDETQYF.

The chain is built from TRBV6-2 or TRBV6-3 and TRBJ1-5, with D possibly TRBD1 on 5 matching bases. The CDR3 sequence is 15 residues long. Trimming shortened V by 4 bases and J by 3 bases, and 13 bases separated the two germline ends. In germline, CDR1 is MNHEY, CDR2 SVGEGT. The CDR3 nucleotides are TGTGCCAGCAGTTCCGCGACAGTTCCCAATCAGCCCCAGCATTTT. Translation: CASSSATVPNQPQHF.

The chain joins TRBV7-2 to TRBJ2-3, with 11 bases identical to TRBD2. This CDR3 has 17 amino acids. With 2 bases clipped from V and 4 bases from J, the junction kept 8 bases outside the gene matches. Germline loops: CDR1 SGHTA, CDR2 FQGNSA. The CDR3 bases are TGTGCCAGCAGCTTACTAGCGGGGGGTCGATGGTCAGATACGCAGTATTTT. As protein: CASSLLAGGRWSDTQYF. Full variable domain (missing parts from reference TRBV7-2 and TRBJ2-3): GAGVSQSPSNKVTEKGKDVELRCDPISGHTALYWYRQSLGQGLEFLIYFQGNSAPDKSGLPSDRFSAERTGGSVSTLTIQRTQQEDSAVYLCASSLLAGGRWSDTQYFGPGTRLTVL.

The gene calls are TRBV5-4 and TRBJ2-7, with D unclear. This CDR3 spans 16 amino acids. Per the germline V gene, CDR1 is SGHNT and CDR2 is YYREEE (reference sequence). With 1 base removed from V and 4 bases from J, the gap between germline ends came to 18 bases. Here the CDR3 reads CASSLPLGSAFYEQYF. In nucleotides, the CDR3 is TGTGCCAGCAGCTTGCCCCTCGGGTCCGCGTTTTACGAGCAGTACTTC. Combining the CDR3 with reference TRBV5-4 and TRBJ2-7 gives the whole variable domain ETGVTQSPTHLIKTRGQQVTLRCSSQSGHNTVSWYQQALGQGPQFIFQYYREEENGRGNFPPRFSGLQFPNYSSELNVNALELDDSALYLCASSLPLGSAFYEQYFGPGTRLTVT.

The chain links TRBV7-2 to TRBJ2-7; D is undetermined. V shed 1 base and J shed 7 bases, with 8 bases lying between them. The CDR3 sequence is 12 residues long. The V gene's germline CDR1 is SGHTA and CDR2 FQGNSA. The CDR3 DNA reads as TGTGCCAGCAGCTTAGATTCGCGGGAGCAGTACTTC. Its protein is CASSLDSREQYF.

This sequence joins TRBV19 and TRBJ1-5; D is unclear. V lost 2 bases, J lost 1 base, and 6 bases lay in between. This CDR3 is 14 amino acids long. Germline V gives CDR1 LNHDA, CDR2 SQIVND (reference sequence). In nucleotides, the CDR3 is TGTGCCAGTAGTATACAGGTGAGCAATCAGCCCCAGCATTTT. As protein: CASSIQVSNQPQHF.

This rearrangement joins TRBV6-5 to TRBJ2-3; D is ambiguous. This CDR3 is 13 amino acids long. The germline V gene has CDR1 MNHEY and CDR2 SVGAGI. Trimming removed 3 bases at V and 1 base at J, with 5 bases between. The CDR3 spells CASSYRRTDTQYF. The DNA for the CDR3 is TGTGCCAGCAGTTATCGTCGCACAGATACGCAGTATTTT.

The chain has TRBV2 and TRBJ2-5; D possibly corresponds to TRBD1 (6 bases). CDR1 and CDR2 from the germline V gene are SNHLY and FYNNEI. With 6 bases removed from V and 4 bases from J, the gap between germline ends came to 15 bases. This CDR3 comprises 14 residues. CDR3 protein: CASRRVWGPETQYF. CDR3 bases: TGTGCCAGCAGAAGAGTCTGGGGGCCAGAGACCCAGTACTTC.

The V and J genes are TRBV9 and TRBJ1-1; the match to TRBD1 covers 8 bases. This CDR3 has 14 residues. Germline loops: CDR1 SGDLS, CDR2 YYNGEE. J gave up 3 bases and V 4 bases, and 5 bases lay outside the gene matches. The CDR3 here is CASSTGQGHTEAFF. The CDR3, as DNA: TGTGCCAGCAGCACCGGACAGGGCCACACTGAAGCTTTCTTT.

V is TRBV30 and J is TRBJ2-3, with D possibly matching TRBD1 (6 bases). The V gene's germline CDR1 is GTSNPN and CDR2 SVGIG (reference sequence). The CDR3 length is 14 residues. Trimming pared 2 bases from V and 2 bases from J, leaving 11 bases between. The DNA for the CDR3 is TGTGCCTGGAGTTCCGGACAGCTCACAGATACGCAGTATTTT. It is translated as CAWSSGQLTDTQYF.

This chain joins TRBV27 and TRBJ1-3, with 9 bases matching TRBD1. From germline, CDR1 is MNHEY and CDR2 SMNVEV (reference sequence). Trimming cost V 2 bases and J 0 bases; bases outside gene matches: 11. This CDR3 has 19 residues. CDR3 bases: TGTGCCAGCAGTTTAAGGGGACAGGGACGACCGCTCTCTGGAAACACCATATATTTT. Encoded protein: CASSLRGQGRPLSGNTIYF.

The chain carries TRBV13 and TRBJ2-1, with 12 bases aligning to TRBD1. The CDR3 loop spans 15 amino acids. Per the germline V gene, CDR1 is PRHDT and CDR2 is FYEKMQ (reference sequence). J lost 5 bases, V lost 5 bases, and 4 bases had no gene match. The DNA of the CDR3 is TGTGCCAGCAGCATGGGACAGGGGGCCCACAATGAGCAGTTCTTC. Its protein is CASSMGQGAHNEQFF.

This chain links TRBV6-5 with TRBJ2-5; D might be TRBD2 (6 bases). Germline V gene lookup returns CDR1 MNHEY and CDR2 SVGAGI. This CDR3 is 13 amino acids long. V was pared by 7 bases and J by 5 bases, with 14 bases between. DNA of the CDR3: TGTGCCAGCACGAGCCCCGGAGGGGAGACCCAGTACTTC. Protein: CASTSPGGETQYF.

About this clone itself: This CDR3 is also generated by other DNA sequences in the sample. The V and J genes are TRBV28 and TRBJ2-5; D gene ambiguous. The V and J ends lost 6 bases and 5 bases respectively, with 7 bases between them. The CDR3 loop spans 11 amino acids. The V gene's germline CDR1 is MDHEN and CDR2 SYDVKM. CDR3 sequence: CASSPRETQYF. The CDR3, as DNA: TGTGCCAGCAGCCCACGGGAGACCCAGTACTTC.

J is TRBJ1-5 and V is TRBV6-2 or TRBV6-3; no definite D call. V was shortened by 0 bases and J by 0 bases, with 18 bases between the two germline ends. Germline lookup yields CDR1 MNHEY and CDR2 SVGEGT. The CDR3 is 19 amino acids. CDR3 sequence reads: CASSYSVRSGTYSNQPQHF. The CDR3 DNA follows: TGTGCCAGCAGTTACTCGGTTCGGTCAGGCACTTATAGCAATCAGCCCCAGCATTTT.

The V and J genes are TRBV28 and TRBJ1-1; TRBD1 agrees at 10 bases. In germline, CDR1 is MDHEN, CDR2 SYDVKM. This CDR3 has 16 residues. With V trimmed by 5 bases and J by 7 bases, 13 bases remained unmatched. Here the CDR3 reads CASSRLGTGAYGEAFF. The CDR3 DNA sequence: TGTGCCAGCAGTCGCCTGGGGACAGGGGCTTATGGTGAAGCTTTCTTT.

The chain is built from TRBV28 and TRBJ1-1; tentative D call: TRBD1 (5 bases). V lost 6 bases to trimming and J lost 1 base, with 18 bases between them. This CDR3 is built from 16 residues. CDR1 is MDHEN and CDR2 is SYDVKM in the germline V gene. The CDR3 sequence is CASRKPGQGWNTEAFF. DNA for the CDR3: TGTGCCAGCAGAAAACCGGGTCAGGGATGGAACACTGAAGCTTTCTTT.

The chain combines TRBV5-1 with TRBJ1-4; a weak D match, TRBD1 (5 bases). CDR1 and CDR2 from the germline V gene are SGHRS and YFSETQ. V was pared by 2 bases and J by 4 bases, with 12 bases between. The CDR3 consists of 15 residues. CDR3 protein: CASSFIPDNNEKLFF. CDR3 DNA: TGCGCCAGCAGCTTCATCCCGGACAATAATGAAAAACTGTTTTTT.